The 19 T cell receptor beta chains below all came from one sample that was sequenced in a study of blood T cell repertoires in COVID-19. Measured with immunoSEQ multiplex PCR; TCRdb has only the in-frame clones, and not every one. The sample yields over 200,000 clones, approximately 84% seen once. Sequencing was carried out using peripheral blood. The source is a woman between 45 and 65 years old with active or convalescent COVID-19.

J is TRBJ2-3 and V is TRBV14; a possible D gene is TRBD2 (6 bases). V was shortened by 4 bases and J by 3 bases, with 14 bases between the two germline ends. Germline V gives CDR1 SGHDN, CDR2 FVKESK. CDR3 size: 15 residues. CDR3: CASSRDPGRTDTQYF. The CDR3 DNA reads TGTGCCAGCAGCCGGGACCCTGGGAGGACAGATACGCAGTATTTT.

V usage is TRBV2 and J usage is TRBJ2-7; D is unresolved. From germline, CDR1 is SNHLY and CDR2 FYNNEI. Trimming took off 8 bases at V and 4 bases at J, with 12 bases between the two ends. The CDR3 runs to 12 residues. CDR3 sequence (DNA): TGTGCCAGCGGCGGAATTCTTTACGAGCAGTACGTC. It codes for CASGGILYEQYV.

This clone has a handful of counts. The gene calls are TRBV6-4 and TRBJ2-6, with 12 bases identical to TRBD1. With 6 bases clipped from V and 4 bases from J, the junction kept 16 bases outside the gene matches. This CDR3 is built from 20 residues. The germline V gene encodes CDR1 MRHNA and CDR2 SNTAGT. CDR3 protein: CASSLWGSRDRGPGANVLTF. In DNA form, the CDR3 reads TGTGCCAGCAGCCTCTGGGGGTCCCGGGACAGGGGGCCAGGGGCCAACGTCCTGACTTTC.

The CDR3 protein is CSVRLAGGTDTQYF. The DNA for the CDR3 is TGCAGCGTACGACTAGCGGGGGGGACAGATACGCAGTATTTT. V is TRBV29-1 and J is TRBJ2-3, with 14 bases identical to TRBD2. Looked up from germline, CDR1 is SQVTM and CDR2 is ANQGSEA. Germline trimming cut 6 bases from V and 3 bases from J; bases unmatched to any gene: 2. The length of the CDR3 is 14 residues.

The chain uses TRBV6-1 and TRBJ2-1; no clear D. Trimming cost V 1 base and J 9 bases, with 10 bases left between them. Germline V gene sequence: CDR1 MNHNS, CDR2 SASEGT. The CDR3 extends over 13 amino acids. The CDR3 DNA reads TGTGCCAGCAGTGAAGGACTGGCTATTGAGCAGTTCTTC. Amino acid sequence: CASSEGLAIEQFF.

The V and J genes are TRBV10-3 and TRBJ1-6, with 8 bases matching TRBD1. This CDR3 spans 15 amino acids. V gave up 4 bases and J gave up 7 bases; unmatched junction bases: 6. CDR1 ENHRY and CDR2 SYGVKD come from the germline V gene. CDR3 sequence reads: CAISGGQGLNSPLHF. The CDR3 bases are TGTGCCATCAGTGGTGGACAGGGTCTAAATTCACCCCTCCACTTT.

V and J are TRBV9 and TRBJ1-5; 8 bases line up with TRBD1. The ends lost 4 bases at V and 11 bases at J; junction bases unmatched: 14. The CDR3 consists of 15 residues. Germline CDR1 and CDR2: SGDLS and YYNGEE. The DNA of the CDR3 is TGTGCCAGCAGCCGACGGACAGGGCCCACAGAGGCCCAGCATTTT. Protein product: CASSRRTGPTEAQHF. The full variable domain, its missing parts supplied by reference TRBV9 and TRBJ1-5, is DSGVTQTPKHLITATGQRVTLRCSPRSGDLSVYWYQQSLDQGLQFLIQYYNGEERAKGNILERFSAQQFPDLHSELNLSSLELGDSALYFCASSRRTGPTEAQHFGDGTRLSIL.

V is TRBV27 and J is TRBJ2-2; possibly TRBD2 for D (6 bases). The germline V gene has CDR1 MNHEY and CDR2 SMNVEV (reference sequence). The CDR3 length is 16 residues. Trimming cost V 5 bases and J 3 bases, with 16 bases left between them. The CDR3 region has the DNA TGTGCCAGCAGTCGCCTGGGAGGCTTGGACACCGGGGAGCTGTTTTTT. Translated, it gives CASSRLGGLDTGELFF.

The chain couples TRBV11-3 to TRBJ2-1; unclear D gene. This CDR3 comprises 12 residues. With 0 bases removed from V and 10 bases from J, the gap between germline ends came to 7 bases. Germline CDR1 and CDR2: SGHNT and YENEEA. CDR3 in DNA: TGTGCCAGCAGCTTAGATCAACAGGAGCAGTTCTTC. Translated: CASSLDQQEQFF.

This chain joins TRBV2 and TRBJ2-7, with 8 bases identical to TRBD2. Per germline, CDR1 SNHLY and CDR2 FYNNEI. After removal of 1 base from V and 3 bases from J, the junction contained 5 bases not matched to a gene. This CDR3 region has 15 residues. CDR3 nucleotides: TGTGCCAGCAGTGAAGAGGCGGGAGGCTTCTACGAGCAGTACTTC. Amino acids: CASSEEAGGFYEQYF.

The chain links TRBV24-1 to TRBJ1-1, with D possibly matching TRBD1 (6 bases). The CDR3 is 13 residues long. The V end lost 4 bases, the J end lost 11 bases, and 16 bases lay between the germline ends. CDR1 KGHDR and CDR2 SFDVKD come from the germline V gene. The CDR3 reads CATSDHPQGNAFF. CDR3 nucleotide sequence: TGTGCCACCAGTGACCATCCACAGGGTAATGCTTTCTTT.

This clone was seen a single time. This chain uses TRBV6-6 with TRBJ1-4; TRBD1 matches at 12 bases. In germline, CDR1 is MNHNY, CDR2 SVGAGI (reference sequence). The CDR3 length is 15 residues. V was pared by 4 bases and J by 6 bases, with 3 bases of the junction left unmatched. CDR3 protein: CASSFGTGGYEKLFF. The CDR3, as DNA: TGTGCCAGCAGTTTCGGGACAGGGGGCTATGAAAAACTGTTTTTT.

This clone appeared a single time. The V gene is TRBV24-1, the J gene TRBJ2-5; D perhaps matches TRBD2 (5 bases). Germline CDR1 and CDR2: KGHDR and SFDVKD. The CDR3 spans 14 residues. The ends were cut back, 7 bases at V and 0 bases at J, with 11 bases in the middle. CDR3 DNA sequence: TGTGCCACCAGGGACGGCGGGTACCAAGAGACCCAGTACTTC. It specifies CATRDGGYQETQYF.

J is TRBJ2-5 and V is TRBV11-2; 8 nucleotides match TRBD2. The V gene end was trimmed by 3 bases and the J gene end by 4 bases; junction bases not matched to a gene: 7. The CDR3 runs to 15 residues. Germline lookup yields CDR1 SGHAT and CDR2 FQNNGV. The CDR3 reads CASSFGGGSLETQYF. The CDR3 nucleotides read TGTGCCAGCAGCTTCGGCGGGGGGTCCCTAGAGACCCAGTACTTC.

The chain carries TRBV3-1 (or the pseudogene TRBV3-2) and TRBJ2-7; D is perhaps TRBD1 (6 bases). The V gene lost 3 bases and the J gene lost 3 bases, with 12 bases spanning the gap. Germline V gene data show CDR1 as LGHDT and CDR2 as YNNKEL (reference sequence). This CDR3 has 14 residues. The CDR3 loop reads CASSHGQSYYEQYF. The CDR3 nucleotides are TGTGCCAGCAGCCACGGACAGAGTTACTACGAGCAGTACTTC.

The chain uses TRBV28 and TRBJ1-2; possibly TRBD1 for D (6 bases). Per the germline V gene, CDR1 is MDHEN and CDR2 is SYDVKM. This CDR3 spans 16 amino acids. Trimming removed 4 bases from V and 2 bases from J, with 17 bases in between. The CDR3 DNA sequence: TGTGCCAGCAGTTCCCTCTTTAAGAGGGGGAACTATGGCTACACCTTC. It encodes CASSSLFKRGNYGYTF.

The chain uses TRBV5-6 and TRBJ1-5, with D possibly being TRBD1 (6 bases). V dropped 2 bases and J dropped 4 bases, with 13 bases sitting between them. The CDR3 totals 15 residues. CDR1 is SGHDT and CDR2 is YYEEEE in the germline V gene. The CDR3 loop is CASSFRTAPNQPQHF. In DNA, the CDR3 is TGTGCCAGCAGCTTCAGGACAGCCCCAAATCAGCCCCAGCATTTT.

The chain has TRBV15 and TRBJ2-5; no firm D call. This CDR3 region has 13 residues. CDR1 is LNHNV and CDR2 is YYDKDF in the germline V gene (reference sequence). Between the trimmed V and J ends, which lost 1 base and 0 bases, there was a span of 3 bases. The CDR3 sequence: CATSRAYQETQYF. CDR3 in DNA: TGTGCCACCAGCAGAGCATACCAAGAGACCCAGTACTTC. The full variable domain, rest sourced from reference TRBV15 and TRBJ2-5, is DAMVIQNPRYQVTQFGKPVTLSCSQTLNHNVMYWYQQKSSQAPKLLFHYYDKDFNNEADTPDNFQSRRPNTSFCFLDIRSPGLGDTAMYLCATSRAYQETQYFGPGTRLLVL.

This chain joins TRBV21-1 and TRBJ2-3; TRBD2, the D gene given by the table, was not confirmed from the DNA. TRBV21-1 is marked as a pseudogene. The CDR3 covers 17 residues. This chain's CDR3 is CASSARIGTSGADTQYF. The CDR3 coding sequence is TGTGCCAGCAGCGCCCGAATCGGGACTAGCGGGGCAGATACGCAGTATTTT.